This T cell receptor beta chain was profiled in a study of glioma-infiltrating T cells after dendritic cell vaccination. Overall study: Dendritic cell vaccine was injected intradermally three times, biweekly. Regarding the study as a whole: Estimated pretreatment TIL content predicted outcome after dendritic cell vaccination.

Primers: 60 V beta forward and 13 J beta reverse. Clones were read by immunoSEQ multiplex PCR, and TCRdb kept only the in-frame ones, dropping some. The sample records about 73,000 clones, about four fifths being singletons. The CDR3 is 11 residues long. In germline, CDR1 is MNHEY, CDR2 SVGAGI. For this clone: Its cognate antigen is unknown.

The TCR originated in a human donor with glioblastoma. The V gene is TRBV6-5, the J gene TRBJ2-7, with 8 bases aligning to TRBD1. The sample here was blood, taken before dendritic cell vaccination. The CDR3 region has the DNA TGCGCGACAGGGGACTCCTACGAGCAGTACGTC. Translated: CATGDSYEQYV.